This paragraph covers one T cell receptor (beta chain) sequence. No antigen is known for it. Here immunoSEQ multiplex PCR was the method, and the copy in TCRdb shows in-frame clones only, minus some. The table has 45,000 to 60,000 clones, about 85% seen once. The data were obtained in a study of T cells in localized non-small cell lung cancer. Overall study results and limits: Across samples, adjacent lung featured a median roughly 60 of the top 100 tumor clones. Because only a single region of the tumor was sequenced, heterogeneity remains possible. Overall survival was longer when the density of T cells in the blood was higher. Uninvolved adjacent lung had the highest recorded T cell clonality, with tumor below it.

Germline V lookup: CDR1 SGHTA, CDR2 FQGTGA. This CDR3 is built from 16 residues. V gave up 5 bases and J gave up 3 bases, with 19 bases separating them. The sequence was obtained from a female donor over 55 with stage II squamous cell lung carcinoma. The rearrangement uses TRBV7-3 and TRBJ2-5; no firm D call. Sequenced material: peripheral blood, taken before any cancer treatment. The chain's CDR3 is CASSPPAPNGEETQYF. The CDR3 DNA follows: TGTGCCAGCAGCCCCCCGGCCCCGAATGGGGAAGAGACCCAGTACTTC. The complete variable domain, with remaining parts taken from reference TRBV7-3 and TRBJ2-5, reads GAGVSQTPSNKVTEKGKYVELRCDPISGHTALYWYRQSLGQGPEFLIYFQGTGAADDSGLPNDRFFAVRPEGSVSTLKIQRTERGDSAVYLCASSPPAPNGEETQYFGPGTRLLVL.